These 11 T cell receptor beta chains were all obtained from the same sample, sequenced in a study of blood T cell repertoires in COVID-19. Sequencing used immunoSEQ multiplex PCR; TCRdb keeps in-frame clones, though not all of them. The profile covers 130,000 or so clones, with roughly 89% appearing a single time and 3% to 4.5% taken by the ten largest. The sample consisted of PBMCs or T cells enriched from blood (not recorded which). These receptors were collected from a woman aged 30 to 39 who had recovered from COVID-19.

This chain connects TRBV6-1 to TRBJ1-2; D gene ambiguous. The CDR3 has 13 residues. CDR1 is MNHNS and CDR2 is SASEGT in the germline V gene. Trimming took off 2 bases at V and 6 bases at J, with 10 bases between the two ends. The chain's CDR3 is CASSESTLDGYTF. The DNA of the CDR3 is TGTGCCAGCAGTGAATCCACCCTAGATGGCTACACCTTC.

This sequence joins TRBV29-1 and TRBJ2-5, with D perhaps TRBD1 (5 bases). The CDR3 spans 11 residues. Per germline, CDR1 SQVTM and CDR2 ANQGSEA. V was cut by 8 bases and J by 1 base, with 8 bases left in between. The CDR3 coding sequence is TGCAGCACCAGGGCCCAAGAGACCCAGTACTTC. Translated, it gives CSTRAQETQYF.

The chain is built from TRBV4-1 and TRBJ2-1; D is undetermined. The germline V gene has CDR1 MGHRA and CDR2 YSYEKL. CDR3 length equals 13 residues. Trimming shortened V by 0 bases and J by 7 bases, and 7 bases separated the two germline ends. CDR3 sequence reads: CASSQDLANEQFF. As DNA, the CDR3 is TGCGCCAGCAGCCAAGATCTTGCGAATGAGCAGTTCTTC.

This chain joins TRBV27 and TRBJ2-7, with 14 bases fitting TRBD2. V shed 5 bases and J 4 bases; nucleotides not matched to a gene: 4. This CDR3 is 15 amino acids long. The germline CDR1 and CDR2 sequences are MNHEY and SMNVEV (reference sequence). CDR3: CASSPGLAGGYEQYF. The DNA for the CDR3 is TGTGCCAGCAGTCCAGGACTAGCGGGAGGTTACGAGCAGTACTTC.

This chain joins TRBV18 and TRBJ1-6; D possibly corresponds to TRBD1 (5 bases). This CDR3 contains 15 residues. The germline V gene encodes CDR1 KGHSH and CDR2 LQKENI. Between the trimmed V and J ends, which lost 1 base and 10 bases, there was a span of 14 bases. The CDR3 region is CASSPLIGVESPLHF. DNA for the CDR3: TGTGCCAGCTCACCACTGATAGGGGTAGAGTCACCCCTCCACTTT.

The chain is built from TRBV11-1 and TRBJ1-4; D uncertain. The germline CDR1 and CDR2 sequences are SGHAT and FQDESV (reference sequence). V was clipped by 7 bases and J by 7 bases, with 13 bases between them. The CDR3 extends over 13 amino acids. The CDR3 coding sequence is TGTGCCAGCACCCCGATGGGGAGTGAAAAACTGTTTTTT. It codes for CASTPMGSEKLFF.

For the CDR3, the DNA is TGTGCCAGCAGCCACCTGGGACAGCTTTCCTACGAGCAGTACTTC. Residues: CASSHLGQLSYEQYF. The rearrangement links TRBV11-1 to TRBJ2-7; 7 bases agree with TRBD1. The V and J ends lost 5 bases and 1 base, in that order; junction bases with no gene match: 8. The CDR3 runs to 15 residues. The germline gives CDR1 SGHAT, CDR2 FQDESV (reference sequence).

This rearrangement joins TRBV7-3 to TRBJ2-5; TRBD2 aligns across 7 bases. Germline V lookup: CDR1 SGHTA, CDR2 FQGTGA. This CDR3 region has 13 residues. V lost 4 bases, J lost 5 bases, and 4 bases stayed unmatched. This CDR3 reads CASSSLGGETQYF. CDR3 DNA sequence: TGTGCCAGCAGCTCCCTCGGGGGGGAGACCCAGTACTTC.

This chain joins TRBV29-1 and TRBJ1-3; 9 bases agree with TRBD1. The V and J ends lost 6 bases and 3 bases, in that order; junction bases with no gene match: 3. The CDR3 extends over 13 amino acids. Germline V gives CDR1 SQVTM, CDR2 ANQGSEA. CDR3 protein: CSVGQGRGNTIYF. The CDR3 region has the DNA TGCAGCGTAGGACAGGGGCGTGGAAACACCATATATTTT.

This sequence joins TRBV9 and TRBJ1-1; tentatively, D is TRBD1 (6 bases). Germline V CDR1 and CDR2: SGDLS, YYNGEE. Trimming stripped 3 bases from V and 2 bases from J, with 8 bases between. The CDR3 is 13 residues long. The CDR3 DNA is TGTGCCAGCAGCGGAGGGGGTAACACTGAAGCTTTCTTT. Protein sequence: CASSGGGNTEAFF.

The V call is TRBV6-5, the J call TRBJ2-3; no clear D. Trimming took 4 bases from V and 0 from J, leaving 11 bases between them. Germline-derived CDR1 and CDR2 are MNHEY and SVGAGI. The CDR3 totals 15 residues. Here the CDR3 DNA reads TGTGCCAGCAGTTTGAGTGTAACTAGCACAGATACGCAGTATTTT. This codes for CASSLSVTSTDTQYF.